This T cell receptor beta chain was captured by sequencing in a study of OX40 agonist ivuxolimab in advanced cancers. Generated by immunoSEQ multiplex PCR, the TCRdb table keeps only in-frame clones and is missing some. Of approximately 82,000 clones listed, around 86% were seen once; the top ten hold roughly 2.1%. The CDR3 is made up of 14 amino acids. The germline V gene encodes CDR1 SNHLY and CDR2 FYNNEI. V lost 4 bases, J lost 4 bases, and 6 bases stayed unmatched. This clone occurred a few times. Antigen: not known. The study, taken as a whole, reports: Among some nonresponders, normalized T-cell clonal expansion was also low.

The V and J genes are TRBV2 and TRBJ1-2, with 7 positions matching TRBD1. The source was CD4+ or CD8+ T cells sorted from blood, collected in a trial of the OX40 agonist ivuxolimab. This clonotype was sampled from an adult with an advanced solid tumor such as melanoma, head and neck, liver or kidney cancer. Written as DNA, the CDR3 is TGTGCCAGCAGTGTGGACAGGACGTCCTATGGCTACACCTTC. Its translation: CASSVDRTSYGYTF.